This entry is about one T cell receptor (beta chain). The antigen it recognizes is unknown. Per-nucleotide qualities are absent, and no much larger clonotype sits a single base away. V is shortened by 5 bases, J by 2 bases, and the region joining them spans 13 bases. From a lookup of the germline V gene, CDR1 and CDR2 are MGHRA and YSYEKL. Including the terminal cysteine and phenylalanine, the CDR3 comprises 14 residues. Only the CDR3 portion is preserved as DNA: 42 bases, with reading frame beginning at the first base. The sample belongs to a study of shared T cell receptors in the human thymus (dated by TCRdb to the early 2020s). Some background on the complete study: The study investigated the way shared, self-reactive T-cell receptor alpha chains are produced in the human thymus.

Library creation used the immunoSEQ multiplex PCR assay. This is the immuneACCESS table as TCRdb keeps it, with only in-frame sequences that have V and J called. A part of the clones is gone; compared with another copy, unresolved V genes explain less than half, and the rest is unexplained. This sample is represented by some 700,000 clones; roughly 88% of them were singletons. The ten largest make up 0.0085% to 0.012% of the sample. These data were also filed under a second study, of human thymus T cells. Reported in the second study: The donors were immunologically healthy infants in Finland who had open corrective cardiac surgery for congenital heart defects. Thymus tissue was obtained as surgical resects removed during corrective cardiac surgery. Both the thymic and the peripheral blood repertoires appeared to show biased V and J gene segment usage. The related research reported highly overlapping thymic TCR repertoires among unrelated individuals. The study characterized TCR alpha and beta repertoires from fewer than 10 infant thymus samples and a few related peripheral blood samples. The cohort included several male and a couple of female infants, with donor ages spanning 7 to 244 days. Thymocytes were freed from the tissue by mechanical means and kept at -70 degrees C as pellets of roughly 8.5-31 million cells. A QIAsymphony instrument was used to extract genomic DNA from frozen cell pellets. Using the immunoSEQ multiplex PCR assay, the TCRB and TCRAD loci were amplified from a standardized quantity of quality-controlled genomic DNA. Amplicons spanned the V(D)J region at a length sufficient to cover the CDR3 and identify V and J genes. The commercial immunoSEQ service was used to sequence amplicons on an Illumina platform. Primer bias and sequencing errors were corrected using previously described methods, and TCRAD and TCRB definitions followed the IMGT database. Repertoires were analysed with immunoSEQ Analyzer 3.0 and VDJTools, covering basic statistics, V/J segment usage, diversity estimates, rarefaction and pairwise overlap. To estimate diversity, the Chao1, ChaoE, Efron-Thisted, Shannon and inverse Simpson indices were applied, and diversity was also estimated on datasets down-sampled to the smallest sample. Repertoire overlap used strict matching of CDR3 nucleotide sequence, V gene and J gene, with Jaccard-based multidimensional scaling clustering. On average, thymus samples yielded around 810,000 unique TCRB clonotypes, whereas blood samples yielded roughly 80,000.

The sequencing input was thymocytes. The source is a boy younger than two with a congenital heart defect. Donor details come from another sample of the same person, matched by shared clones. The sequence is built from TRBV4-1 and TRBJ2-7; the best D guess is TRBD1, with 6 bases matching. CDR3 reads: CASSKGHRPYEQYF. DNA sequence: TGCGCCAGCAGCAAGGGACACCGACCCTACGAGCAGTACTTC.